This T cell receptor (beta chain) was found in a study of blood T cells in healthy people across ages. General observations from the study: As naive T cell percentage varied, TCR beta diversity correlated strongly with it. Long-lived and aged donors differed, with more naive CD4+ cells and higher diversity in the long-lived.

Together with a sample-barcoded 5' primer, a J-beta primer mix was included in a second PCR lasting roughly 6 to 12 cycles. Each cDNA molecule was tagged by a template-switch adaptor that had 12 random nucleotides. One entry per CDR3 protein results from TCRdb running MiXCR on the 5' RACE reads. The data show around 1.5 million distinct CDR3 sequences, approximately 60% seen once. A remark on this clonotype: Its target is unknown.

The CDR3 is made up of 12 amino acids. V lost 6 bases and J 5 bases, leaving 10 bases between the germline ends. The receptor's source is a man between 18 and 29 years old in good health. The sequencing sample was made of blood. This chain connects TRBV12-3 or TRBV12-4 to TRBJ2-5; D is ambiguous. CDR3 loop: CASSPAWETQYF. The CDR3 nucleotides are TGTGCCAGCAGCCCGGCGTGGGAGACCCAGTACTTC.